This TCR beta chain derives from a study of T cell responses to AZD1222 COVID-19 vaccine. Trimming took off 3 bases at V and 7 bases at J, with 7 bases between the two ends. CDR3 length: 13 residues. CDR1 is LNHDA and CDR2 is SQIVND in the germline V gene (reference sequence). Clones were read by immunoSEQ multiplex PCR, and TCRdb kept only the in-frame ones, dropping some. This sample has approximately 120,000 clones, with over 75% found just once. The sequence came from an adult in good health. Sequencing used peripheral blood, obtained on day 0 of AZD1222 vaccination. The V call is TRBV19, the J call TRBJ1-6; no clear D gene. CDR3 nucleotides: TGTGCCAGTAGTATGGCGGGAAATTCACCCCTCCACTTT. This gives the protein CASSMAGNSPLHF.